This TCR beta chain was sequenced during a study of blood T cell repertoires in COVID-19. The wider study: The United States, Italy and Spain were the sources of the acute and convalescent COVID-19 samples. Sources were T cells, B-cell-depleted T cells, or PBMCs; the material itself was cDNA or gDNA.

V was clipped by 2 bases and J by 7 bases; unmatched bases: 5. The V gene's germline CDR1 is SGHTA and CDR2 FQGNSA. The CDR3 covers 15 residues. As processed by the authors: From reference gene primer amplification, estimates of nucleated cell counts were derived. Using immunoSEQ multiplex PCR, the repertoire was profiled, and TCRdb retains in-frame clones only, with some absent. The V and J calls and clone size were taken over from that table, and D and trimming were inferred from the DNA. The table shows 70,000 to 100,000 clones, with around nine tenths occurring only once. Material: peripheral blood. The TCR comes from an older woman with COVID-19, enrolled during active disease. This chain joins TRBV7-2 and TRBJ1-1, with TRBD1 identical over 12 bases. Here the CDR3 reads CASSLRDRGRGEAFF. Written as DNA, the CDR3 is TGTGCCAGCAGCTTAAGGGACAGGGGGCGGGGTGAAGCTTTCTTT. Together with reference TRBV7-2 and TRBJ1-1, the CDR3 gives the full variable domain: GAGVSQSPSNKVTEKGKDVELRCDPISGHTALYWYRQSLGQGLEFLIYFQGNSAPDKSGLPSDRFSAERTGGSVSTLTIQRTQQEDSAVYLCASSLRDRGRGEAFFGQGTRLTVV.